Reported below is one TCR beta chain. Its antigen remains unidentified. These data belong to a study of blood T cells in healthy people across ages. The study's findings and limits: A strong correlation between TCR beta diversity and naive T cell percentage was seen. Long-lived donors exceeded aged donors in naive CD4+ cells and diversity. A roughly linear fall in TCR beta diversity per million T cells was seen with increasing age.

Germline V gene lookup returns CDR1 DFQATT and CDR2 SNEGSKA (reference sequence). The CDR3 has 15 amino acids. V lost 1 base and J 4 bases, leaving 16 bases between the germline ends. Combining a sample-barcoded 5' primer with a J-beta primer mix, a second PCR ran for roughly 7 to 12 cycles. TCRdb analysed the 5' RACE reads with MiXCR anew, one entry per CDR3 protein. Counted here are approximately 1.5 million distinct CDR3 sequences, approximately 43% occurring once; the ten biggest clones make up about 4%. The sample was blood. The chain joins TRBV20-1 to TRBJ1-2; D unresolved. This TCR came from a woman in her late teens or twenties in good health. The CDR3 spells CSARVGQVRLYGYTF. The CDR3 bases are TGCAGTGCTAGAGTTGGGCAGGTCCGGCTCTATGGCTACACCTTC.